This is a list of T cell receptor beta chains from one sample in a study of T cells in tumors after PD-1 blockade. Sequencing used immunoSEQ multiplex PCR; TCRdb keeps in-frame clones, though not all of them. The sample has about 4,000 clones, around 70% seen once. Material: tumor tissue, obtained before anti-PD-1 treatment. These receptors were obtained from a human donor with basal cell carcinoma. Both conserved end residues are part of each CDR3. Each record gives: CDR3 protein, CDR3 DNA, J gene, V gene, D gene, clone size. A D gene is named only where the DNA matches it firmly. The size of a clone is reported for some rows only, either as once, few or many, or as a class for expanded clones.

CDR3aa: CASSWTGSTEAFF
CDR3nt: TGTGCCAGCAGTTGGACAGGGAGCACTGAAGCTTTCTTT
j_gene: TRBJ1-1
v_gene: TRBV5-4
d_gene: TRBD1
abundance: .

CDR3aa: CASSWTASGELFF
CDR3nt: TGTGCCAGCAGCTGGACAGCATCTGGGGAGCTGTTTTTT
j_gene: TRBJ2-2
v_gene: TRBV12-3/TRBV12-4
d_gene: .
abundance: few

CDR3aa: CASRDTGAPSYEQYF
CDR3nt: TGTGCCAGCAGGGATACAGGGGCCCCCTCCTACGAGCAGTACTTC
j_gene: TRBJ2-7
v_gene: TRBV6-5
d_gene: TRBD1
abundance: .

CDR3aa: CASSLEGIGLMTKNIQYF
CDR3nt: TGCGCCAGCAGCTTGGAAGGTATAGGGTTAATGACCAAAAACATTCAGTACTTC
j_gene: TRBJ2-4
v_gene: TRBV5-1
d_gene: .
abundance: .

CDR3aa: CASSLRSRGRANTGELFF
CDR3nt: TGTGCCAGCAGCTTAAGGTCGAGAGGGAGGGCGAACACCGGGGAGCTGTTTTTT
j_gene: TRBJ2-2
v_gene: TRBV13
d_gene: TRBD2
abundance: .

CDR3aa: CASSLLQGGQPQHF
CDR3nt: TGTGCCAGCAGCTTACTACAGGGTGGACAGCCCCAGCATTTT
j_gene: TRBJ1-5
v_gene: TRBV7-8
d_gene: .
abundance: .

CDR3aa: CASSPLGSLETQYF
CDR3nt: TGTGCCAGCTCACCATTAGGGAGCTTGGAGACCCAGTACTTC
j_gene: TRBJ2-5
v_gene: TRBV18
d_gene: .
abundance: .

CDR3aa: CASSLGRGNTIYF
CDR3nt: TGTGCCAGCAGTTTAGGCAGAGGAAACACCATATATTTT
j_gene: TRBJ1-3
v_gene: TRBV12-3/TRBV12-4
d_gene: .
abundance: .

CDR3aa: CASSYSMAAGDNEQFF
CDR3nt: TGTGCCAGCAGTTACTCGATGGCAGCCGGGGACAATGAGCAGTTCTTC
j_gene: TRBJ2-1
v_gene: TRBV6-5
d_gene: .
abundance: .

CDR3aa: CASSLGTSAQETQYF
CDR3nt: TGTGCCAGCAGCTTAGGGACTAGCGCGCAAGAGACCCAGTACTTC
j_gene: TRBJ2-5
v_gene: TRBV7-6
d_gene: TRBD2
abundance: .

CDR3aa: CASSETTVNEKLFF
CDR3nt: TGTGCCAGCAGTGAGACGACAGTAAATGAAAAACTGTTTTTT
j_gene: TRBJ1-4
v_gene: TRBV2
d_gene: .
abundance: .

CDR3aa: CASSSTGTATEAFF
CDR3nt: TGTGCCAGCAGTTCAACCGGGACAGCCACTGAAGCTTTCTTT
j_gene: TRBJ1-1
v_gene: TRBV27
d_gene: TRBD1
abundance: .

CDR3aa: CASSRSLSGQTYNSPLHF
CDR3nt: TGTGCCAGTAGCCGATCACTGTCGGGTCAGACGTATAATTCACCCCTCCACTTT
j_gene: TRBJ1-6
v_gene: TRBV19
d_gene: .
abundance: .

CDR3aa: CASSDNGNEQFF
CDR3nt: TGTGCCAGCAGTGATAATGGGAATGAGCAGTTCTTC
j_gene: TRBJ2-1
v_gene: TRBV2
d_gene: .
abundance: few

CDR3aa: CASSQRIGKKLFF
CDR3nt: TGTGCCAGCAGCCAGCGGATTGGGAAAAAACTGTTTTTT
j_gene: TRBJ1-4
v_gene: TRBV14
d_gene: .
abundance: .

CDR3aa: CASSLDRFYGYTF
CDR3nt: TGTGCCAGCAGTTTAGACAGATTTTATGGCTACACCTTC
j_gene: TRBJ1-2
v_gene: TRBV28
d_gene: .
abundance: few

CDR3aa: CASSVDGVNTEAFF
CDR3nt: TGTGCCAGCAGCGTAGACGGGGTGAACACTGAAGCTTTCTTT
j_gene: TRBJ1-1
v_gene: TRBV9
d_gene: .
abundance: .

CDR3aa: CATKKRGSSYEQYF
CDR3nt: TGTGCCACAAAGAAGCGGGGCAGCTCCTACGAGCAGTACTTC
j_gene: TRBJ2-7
v_gene: TRBV6-5
d_gene: TRBD2
abundance: .

CDR3aa: CATAPTSNSPLHF
CDR3nt: TGTGCCACCGCACCTACGTCAAATTCACCCCTCCACTTT
j_gene: TRBJ1-6
v_gene: TRBV28
d_gene: .
abundance: few

CDR3aa: CASSPGTGLTDTQYF
CDR3nt: TGTGCCAGCAGCCCTGGGACAGGACTCACAGATACGCAGTATTTT
j_gene: TRBJ2-3
v_gene: TRBV27
d_gene: TRBD1
abundance: .

CDR3aa: CASSRLSGTSLSEQFF
CDR3nt: TGTGCCAGCAGCCGCTTATCCGGGACTAGTCTTAGTGAGCAGTTCTTC
j_gene: TRBJ2-1
v_gene: TRBV7-9
d_gene: TRBD2
abundance: .

CDR3aa: CASSGSEQFF
CDR3nt: TGTGCCAGCAGTGGGTCAGAGCAGTTCTTC
j_gene: TRBJ2-1
v_gene: TRBV2
d_gene: .
abundance: .

CDR3aa: CASSPRGGDTEAFF
CDR3nt: TGTGCCAGCAGTCCCCGGGGGGGGGACACTGAAGCTTTCTTT
j_gene: TRBJ1-1
v_gene: TRBV7-2
d_gene: .
abundance: .

CDR3aa: CASSLQAYRAQYF
CDR3nt: TGTGCCAGCAGTTTACAGGCGTACAGGGCCCAGTACTTC
j_gene: TRBJ2-5
v_gene: TRBV28
d_gene: .
abundance: few

CDR3aa: CASSLRGLSSSYGYTF
CDR3nt: TGTGCCAGCAGTTTGAGGGGGCTATCGTCTTCCTATGGCTACACCTTC
j_gene: TRBJ1-2
v_gene: TRBV28
d_gene: TRBD1
abundance: .

CDR3aa: CASSLDGGYSGANVLTF
CDR3nt: TGCGCCAGCAGCTTGGATGGGGGGTACTCTGGGGCCAACGTCCTGACTTTC
j_gene: TRBJ2-6
v_gene: TRBV5-1
d_gene: .
abundance: .

CDR3aa: CASLGGRGALRNEQFF
CDR3nt: TGTGCCAGCCTCGGGGGGCGGGGTGCCCTGAGAAATGAGCAGTTCTTC
j_gene: TRBJ2-1
v_gene: TRBV2
d_gene: .
abundance: .

CDR3aa: CAWRRQGGYNEQFF
CDR3nt: TGTGCCTGGAGAAGACAGGGGGGATACAATGAGCAGTTCTTC
j_gene: TRBJ2-1
v_gene: TRBV30
d_gene: TRBD1
abundance: .

CDR3aa: CASSFTLEGAKGYTF
CDR3nt: TGTGCCAGCAGCTTCACCTTGGAGGGGGCGAAGGGCTACACCTTC
j_gene: TRBJ1-2
v_gene: TRBV7-2
d_gene: TRBD1
abundance: .

CDR3aa: CASGDGSYEQYF
CDR3nt: TGTGCCAGCGGCGACGGTTCCTACGAGCAGTACTTC
j_gene: TRBJ2-7
v_gene: TRBV7-9
d_gene: .
abundance: .

CDR3aa: CASSFGRGGYGYTF
CDR3nt: TGTGCCAGCAGCTTTGGCAGGGGCGGCTATGGCTACACCTTC
j_gene: TRBJ1-2
v_gene: TRBV5-4
d_gene: .
abundance: .

CDR3aa: CASSKGSDGVNYGYTF
CDR3nt: TGTGCCAGCAGCAAGGGGTCAGACGGAGTCAACTATGGCTACACCTTC
j_gene: TRBJ1-2
v_gene: TRBV21-1
d_gene: .
abundance: .

CDR3aa: CASSVAAEETQYF
CDR3nt: TGTGCCAGCAGCGTAGCGGCAGAAGAGACCCAGTACTTC
j_gene: TRBJ2-5
v_gene: TRBV9
d_gene: .
abundance: .

CDR3aa: CASQAAGGMGYTF
CDR3nt: TGTGCCAGTCAGGCGGCAGGAGGGATGGGCTACACCTTC
j_gene: TRBJ1-2
v_gene: TRBV6-5
d_gene: .
abundance: .

CDR3aa: CASSPPGQGGAGANVLTF
CDR3nt: TGTGCCAGCTCACCACCGGGCCAGGGGGGGGCCGGGGCCAACGTCCTGACTTTC
j_gene: TRBJ2-6
v_gene: TRBV18
d_gene: .
abundance: .

CDR3aa: CASSHLASTQYF
CDR3nt: TGTGCCAGTAGTCACTTAGCTAGTACGCAGTATTTT
j_gene: TRBJ2-3
v_gene: TRBV19
d_gene: .
abundance: .

CDR3aa: CASSLVYGGRMNTEAFF
CDR3nt: TGTGCCAGCAGCTTAGTTTACGGGGGCCGAATGAACACTGAAGCTTTCTTT
j_gene: TRBJ1-1
v_gene: TRBV11-2
d_gene: .
abundance: .

CDR3aa: CASSPPGSGSTDTQYF
CDR3nt: TGTGCCAGCAGCCCCCCCGGGTCGGGTTCCACAGATACGCAGTATTTT
j_gene: TRBJ2-3
v_gene: TRBV9
d_gene: .
abundance: .

CDR3aa: CASSLGQGGPYEQYF
CDR3nt: TGTGCCAGCAGCTTGGGACAGGGAGGGCCCTACGAGCAGTACTTC
j_gene: TRBJ2-7
v_gene: TRBV5-5
d_gene: .
abundance: .

CDR3aa: CASSQVSTTSGREYF
CDR3nt: TGTGCCAGCAGCCAAGTGTCTACGACTAGCGGGAGAGAGTACTTC
j_gene: TRBJ2-7
v_gene: TRBV3-1/TRBV3-2
d_gene: TRBD2
abundance: .

CDR3aa: CASSLGRAELAEQYF
CDR3nt: TGCGCCAGCAGCTTGGGGCGAGCAGAGTTAGCCGAGCAGTACTTC
j_gene: TRBJ2-7
v_gene: TRBV5-1
d_gene: .
abundance: few

CDR3aa: CASSSGTGGKRSYEQYF
CDR3nt: TGTGCCAGCAGTTCCGGGACAGGGGGCAAAAGGTCCTACGAGCAGTACTTC
j_gene: TRBJ2-7
v_gene: TRBV5-6
d_gene: TRBD1
abundance: .

CDR3aa: CASSLTDLIMNTEAFF
CDR3nt: TGTGCCAGCAGTTTGACTGATTTAATCATGAACACTGAAGCTTTCTTT
j_gene: TRBJ1-1
v_gene: TRBV28
d_gene: .
abundance: large

CDR3aa: CASSPPSRGEKLFF
CDR3nt: TGTGCCAGCAGTCCCCCTTCGAGGGGTGAAAAACTGTTTTTT
j_gene: TRBJ1-4
v_gene: TRBV28
d_gene: .
abundance: .

CDR3aa: CASSEGQGSFYGYTF
CDR3nt: TGTGCCAGCAGCGAAGGACAGGGTTCTTTTTATGGCTACACCTTC
j_gene: TRBJ1-2
v_gene: TRBV21-1
d_gene: .
abundance: few

CDR3aa: CTASGEETQYF
CDR3nt: TGCACAGCTAGCGGGGAAGAGACCCAGTACTTC
j_gene: TRBJ2-5
v_gene: TRBV20-1
d_gene: TRBD2
abundance: .

CDR3aa: CASSLTSNTEAFF
CDR3nt: TGTGCCAGCAGCTTAACATCGAACACTGAAGCTTTCTTT
j_gene: TRBJ1-1
v_gene: TRBV11-1
d_gene: .
abundance: .

CDR3aa: CASSPTRTSYEQYF
CDR3nt: TGTGCCAGCAGCCCGACTAGAACTTCCTACGAGCAGTACTTC
j_gene: TRBJ2-7
v_gene: TRBV3-1/TRBV3-2
d_gene: .
abundance: .

CDR3aa: CASSLESRDRGGTFF
CDR3nt: TGTGCCAGCAGCTTGGAGTCCCGGGACAGGGGGGGAACTTTCTTT
j_gene: TRBJ1-1
v_gene: TRBV11-3
d_gene: TRBD1
abundance: .

CDR3aa: CASSFGTGELFF
CDR3nt: TGTGCCAGCAGTTTTGGCACCGGGGAGCTGTTTTTT
j_gene: TRBJ2-2
v_gene: TRBV12-3/TRBV12-4
d_gene: .
abundance: .

CDR3aa: CASSQHRQGVSQYF
CDR3nt: TGTGCCAGCAGCCAGCACCGACAGGGGGTTTCGCAGTATTTT
j_gene: TRBJ2-3
v_gene: TRBV7-2
d_gene: TRBD1
abundance: once

CDR3aa: CASSLRTDQPQHF
CDR3nt: TGTGCCAGCAGCTTACGGACAGATCAGCCCCAGCATTTT
j_gene: TRBJ1-5
v_gene: TRBV7-2
d_gene: .
abundance: .

CDR3aa: CATRAGMNTEAFF
CDR3nt: TGTGCCACACGGGCCGGCATGAACACTGAAGCTTTCTTT
j_gene: TRBJ1-1
v_gene: TRBV2
d_gene: .
abundance: .

CDR3aa: CASSRTGEGNTIYF
CDR3nt: TGTGCCAGCAGCCGGACAGGGGAAGGAAACACCATATATTTT
j_gene: TRBJ1-3
v_gene: TRBV5-6
d_gene: TRBD1
abundance: .

CDR3aa: CASSVTGTVNYGYTF
CDR3nt: TGTGCCAGTAGTGTTACCGGGACAGTTAACTATGGCTACACCTTC
j_gene: TRBJ1-2
v_gene: TRBV19
d_gene: TRBD1
abundance: .

CDR3aa: CASTSRQASTDTQYF
CDR3nt: TGTGCCAGTACTTCCCGGCAAGCTAGCACAGATACGCAGTATTTT
j_gene: TRBJ2-3
v_gene: TRBV19
d_gene: .
abundance: .